The rows below give T cell receptor beta chains drawn from one sample of a study of cytomegalovirus exposure and HLA in healthy donors. Assay used: immunoSEQ multiplex PCR; TCRdb lists only in-frame clones, some missing. This repertoire shows 78,000 or so clones, approximately 60% found once; its top ten account for more than 3.5%. The specimen was PBMCs. The receptors were sampled from a male donor in good health and CMV-seropositive. Each CDR3 is given with its conserved first and last residue. The D gene is left open where the match is weak. Clone size is given for some rows only: seen once, a few or many times, or a class if the clone is expanded.

>TRBJ1-2|-|-|12|TRBV2
CARATANYGYTF
TGTGCCAGGGCGACAGCTAACTATGGCTACACCTTC
>TRBJ2-5|-|TRBD1|11|TRBV19
CAIGQGETQYF
TGTGCCATTGGACAGGGTGAGACCCAGTACTTC
>TRBJ1-2|-|-|14|TRBV29-1
CSVQGPQGAYGYTF
TGCAGCGTTCAGGGTCCCCAAGGGGCGTATGGCTACACCTTC
>TRBJ2-5|-|TRBD1|14|TRBV29-1
CSVAGQNLQETQYF
TGCAGCGTTGCGGGACAGAACCTCCAAGAGACCCAGTACTTC
>TRBJ2-2|-|-|12|TRBV7-8
CASSTSTGELFF
TGTGCCAGCAGCACGAGCACCGGGGAGCTGTTTTTT
>TRBJ2-5|-|TRBD2|16|TRBV11-2
CASSSLRLAGVETQYF
TGTGCCAGCAGCTCTCTAAGACTAGCGGGAGTGGAGACCCAGTACTTC
>TRBJ1-4|few|TRBD1|15|TRBV5-4
CASSPVQGAEEKLFF
TGTGCCAGCAGTCCGGTACAGGGGGCGGAGGAAAAACTGTTTTTT
>TRBJ1-1|few|TRBD1|13|TRBV11-1
CASSTPGGTEAFF
TGTGCCAGCAGCACTCCAGGGGGCACTGAAGCTTTCTTT
>TRBJ2-2|-|-|15|TRBV6-1
CASSEIGYRAGELFF
TGTGCCAGCAGTGAAATCGGGTACCGAGCCGGGGAGCTGTTTTTT
>TRBJ1-1|-|TRBD1|16|TRBV28
CASSSNRGGLNTEAFF
TGTGCCAGCAGTTCCAACAGGGGCGGATTGAACACTGAAGCTTTCTTT
>TRBJ1-4|few|-|14|TRBV7-8
CASSPPGEIEKLFF
TGTGCCAGCAGCCCCCCAGGGGAAATTGAAAAACTGTTTTTT
>TRBJ2-2|-|TRBD1|17|TRBV19
CASSRDRGLPNTGELFF
TGTGCCAGTAGTCGAGACAGGGGGCTGCCGAACACCGGGGAGCTGTTTTTT
>TRBJ2-2|-|-|15|TRBV5-4
CASSLAKANTGELFF
TGTGCCAGCAGCTTAGCGAAGGCGAACACCGGGGAGCTGTTTTTT
>TRBJ1-2|-|-|13|TRBV5-1
CASSSGSGDGYTF
TGCGCCAGCAGCTCCGGTTCAGGCGATGGCTACACCTTC
>TRBJ1-5|-|TRBD1|15|TRBV5-1
CASSLETGQGQPQHF
TGCGCCAGCAGCTTGGAGACGGGACAGGGTCAGCCCCAGCATTTT
>TRBJ1-2|-|TRBD1|15|TRBV27
CATASQDRGFYGYTF
TGTGCCACCGCCTCCCAGGACAGGGGGTTCTATGGCTACACCTTC